This TCR beta chain was identified in a study of CD8+CD57+ T cells in acquired aplastic anemia. Across the whole study: Mean DNA quantity obtained from sorted CD4+ and CD8+ cells was 3.2 ug. Regarding the study as a whole: Patients and controls had in common around 29 CD8+ CDR3 sequences.

Trimming took 0 bases from V and 5 from J, leaving 13 bases between them. Germline loops: CDR1 DFQATT, CDR2 SNEGSKA (reference sequence). This CDR3 is 14 amino acids long. Genomic DNA was employed as the template in profiling TCR beta VDJ and CDR3. TCRdb re-called the reads with MiXCR, one entry per CDR3 protein. Of some 140,000 distinct CDR3 sequences in the sample, 40% to 65% are singletons; the top ten hold approximately 12%. Patients who underwent sequencing had shown CD8+CD57+ cell expansion by flow cytometry. This clonotype was counted many times. Its antigen is as yet unknown. The receptor was derived from a human donor with aplastic anemia. This rearrangement joins TRBV20-1 to TRBJ1-2; tentative D call: TRBD1 (6 bases). Source material: sorted CD4+, CD8+, or CD8+CD57+ T cells (not recorded which) from PBMCs. CDR3 DNA: TGCAGTGCTAGAGATCGTTGGGACATATATGGCTACACCTTC. It codes for CSARDRWDIYGYTF.